This passage covers 6 T cell receptor beta chains from one sample sequenced in a study of cytomegalovirus exposure and HLA in healthy donors. Both 60 Vbeta primers and 13 Jbeta primers went into the PCR. Method: immunoSEQ multiplex PCR; TCRdb's copy keeps in-frame clones and lacks some. In the table there are about 130,000 clones, about 79% of which are singletons. The sequencing input was PBMCs. These receptor sequences come from a middle-aged man in good health and CMV-seronegative.

This chain joins TRBV14 and TRBJ2-7; D is perhaps TRBD1 (6 bases). The CDR3 is made up of 14 amino acids. The V gene's germline CDR1 is SGHDN and CDR2 FVKESK. V was shortened by 3 bases and J by 6 bases, with 15 bases between the two germline ends. The CDR3 region has the DNA TGTGCCAGCAGCCAGCCCTACCAGGGGAGCGAGCAGTACTTC. This codes for CASSQPYQGSEQYF.

The chain links TRBV2 to TRBJ2-2, with 8 bases identical to TRBD2. V shed 8 bases and J 3 bases; nucleotides not matched to a gene: 5. Germline assignment: CDR1 SNHLY and CDR2 FYNNEI. CDR3 length: 14 residues. The CDR3 DNA is TGTGCCAGCTCGTGGCGGGGGGACACCGGGGAGCTGTTTTTT. Its protein is CASSWRGDTGELFF.

This rearrangement joins TRBV7-2 to TRBJ2-2; no firm D call. The V end was cut by 5 bases, the J end by 7 bases, with 17 bases between. The CDR3 is made up of 15 amino acids. Germline CDR1 is SGHTA and CDR2 is FQGNSA. As DNA, the CDR3 is TGTGCCAGCAGCCCACTAAGTTCCCCGGGCGGGGAGCTGTTTTTT. Its protein is CASSPLSSPGGELFF. The full variable domain, rest sourced from reference TRBV7-2 and TRBJ2-2, is GAGVSQSPSNKVTEKGKDVELRCDPISGHTALYWYRQSLGQGLEFLIYFQGNSAPDKSGLPSDRFSAERTGGSVSTLTIQRTQQEDSAVYLCASSPLSSPGGELFFGEGSRLTVL.

The rearrangement links TRBV6-1 to TRBJ1-1; 9 bases are shared with TRBD1. Germline V gene sequence: CDR1 MNHNS, CDR2 SASEGT. The CDR3 is 15 amino acids. V was clipped by 4 bases and J by 1 base; unmatched bases: 4. The CDR3 nucleotides read TGTGCCAGCAGTGGAGGGACAGGGAAGAACACTGAAGCTTTCTTT. Translating gives CASSGGTGKNTEAFF.

J is TRBJ1-1 and V is TRBV4-3, with 8 positions matching TRBD1. The germline V gene has CDR1 LGHNA and CDR2 YSLEER. J was trimmed by 5 bases and V by 0 bases; bases with no gene match: 2. The CDR3 totals 14 residues. The CDR3 nucleotides are TGCGCCAGCAGCCAAGAGGACAGGGTGACTGAAGCTTTCTTT. Protein sequence: CASSQEDRVTEAFF.

The chain links TRBV7-2 to TRBJ2-7, with a tentative D call TRBD1 (5 bases). This CDR3 is 14 amino acids long. In germline, CDR1 is SGHTA, CDR2 FQGNSA. V lost 7 bases to trimming and J lost 3 bases, with 16 bases between them. The CDR3 here is CASTQGLTYYEQYF. Written as DNA, the CDR3 is TGTGCCAGCACCCAGGGTTTGACCTACTACGAGCAGTACTTC. The full variable domain, completed using reference TRBV7-2 and TRBJ2-7, is GAGVSQSPSNKVTEKGKDVELRCDPISGHTALYWYRQSLGQGLEFLIYFQGNSAPDKSGLPSDRFSAERTGGSVSTLTIQRTQQEDSAVYLCASTQGLTYYEQYFGPGTRLTVT.